This TCR beta chain was observed in a study of glioma-infiltrating T cells after dendritic cell vaccination (dated by TCRdb to the mid-2010s). About the study as a whole: A cohort of roughly 15 glioblastoma patients from Phase I and II dendritic cell vaccination trials was included, of whom 9 were newly diagnosed and 6 had recurrent disease. Survival after dendritic cell vaccination was correlated with TCR sequencing metrics, including TIL content and tumor-blood repertoire overlap. Between 2003 and 2012, patients were given autologous tumor lysate-pulsed dendritic cell vaccination. Deep sequencing of TCR beta CDR3 regions was used to quantify tumor-infiltrating lymphocyte content and compare tumor and blood repertoires in dendritic cell-vaccinated glioblastoma patients. The vaccine consisted of monocyte-derived dendritic cells cultured seven to eight days with IL-4 and GM-CSF, then pulsed overnight with autologous tumor lysate. Three intradermal dendritic cell vaccine injections were administered to patients at biweekly intervals in the arm below the axilla.

TCRB CDR3 regions were amplified from approximately 2 ug genomic DNA, or all available DNA if less, using the immunoSEQ assay. For multiplex PCR, 60 forward primers for TCR V beta segments and 13 reverse primers for J beta segments were used. To estimate reads per starting template, synthetic control templates were spiked into each sample at limiting dilution. The Illumina HiSeq System generated sequencing reads of 87 bp. Under the source paper's analysis protocol: PCR and sequencing errors were removed by a nearest neighbor algorithm that merged closely related sequences. TCR overlap was defined as the percentage of unique tumor TCR beta sequences that were also present in the same patient's peripheral blood. This is the immuneACCESS table as TCRdb keeps it, with only in-frame sequences that have V and J called. A part of the clones is gone; compared with another copy, unresolved V genes explain less than half, and the rest is unexplained. The V and J calls and clone size were taken over from that table, and D and trimming were inferred from the DNA. A total of roughly 100,000 clones appear in this sample, about 83% of them only once. The ten largest account for over 2.5% of the sample.

To note about this clone: Which antigen it targets is not known. Qualities for individual bases were not recorded, and no much larger clone is one base off.

To be selected, patients needed enough residual fresh-frozen tumor tissue and more than two years of available survival data. Although molecular status otherwise differed among the glioblastoma patients, no patient had an isocitrate dehydrogenase mutation. PBMC were collected before vaccination, two weeks after the third vaccination, and at tumor progression if tumor progression occurred. The Qiagen DNeasy Blood extraction Kit was used to extract genomic DNA. Results the study describes overall, beyond this receptor: The cohort was small and heterogeneous, and full blood and tumor sets were available for few patients, with initial-recurrent tumor pairs available for even fewer patients. The response model built on TCR overlap across three groups was characterized as speculative, with prospective validation still needed. No direct relationship between TCR clonality and survival was found, suggesting that a diverse polyclonal response may matter. After dendritic cell vaccination, a higher estimated pretreatment TIL content predicted longer time to progression and longer overall survival.

Measured from the cysteine to the phenylalanine, the CDR3 is 14 residues long. The DNA shown is the 42-base CDR3, in frame from base 1. In the germline V gene, CDR1 corresponds to SQVTM and CDR2 to ANQGSEA. The germline V end is reduced by 7 bases and the J end by 8 bases; junction bases left unmatched: 9. The chain links TRBV29-1 with TRBJ1-6, and TRBD1 aligns with 9 junction nucleotides. This sample comprised blood, obtained before dendritic cell vaccination. This receptor was obtained from a human donor with glioblastoma. The bases read TGCAGCGCCTCCACAGGGGGCAGGGATTCACCCCTCCACTTT. Its translation is CSASTGGRDSPLHF.